One and the same sample provided the 21 T cell receptor beta chains below, sequenced in a study of cytomegalovirus exposure and HLA in healthy donors. Generated by immunoSEQ multiplex PCR, the TCRdb table keeps only in-frame clones and is missing some. In the table there are over 250,000 clones, 70% to 90% of which are singletons. Material for sequencing was PBMCs. All receptors derive from a woman under 30 in good health and CMV-seronegative.

The chain is built from TRBV5-1 and TRBJ2-2, with 8 bases aligning to TRBD1. V lost 2 bases, J lost 5 bases, and 8 bases stayed unmatched. Germline values: CDR1 SGHRS, CDR2 YFSETQ. The CDR3 is 16 residues long. CDR3 nucleotide sequence: TGCGCCAGCAGCTTAAGGACAGGGTTAACAACCGGGGAGCTGTTTTTT. Protein: CASSLRTGLTTGELFF.

This clone was picked up a small number of times. V gene TRBV4-3 combines with J gene TRBJ2-1; 9 bases line up with TRBD1. V lost 2 bases to trimming and J lost 0 bases; unmatched junction nucleotides: 8. This CDR3 is 18 amino acids long. The germline V gene has CDR1 LGHNA and CDR2 YSLEER. Written as DNA, the CDR3 is TGCGCCAGCAGCCAAAGTGATGCGGGACAGGGCTCCTACAATGAGCAGTTCTTC. Residues: CASSQSDAGQGSYNEQFF.

This clone is a singleton in its sample. The genes are TRBV7-3 and TRBJ1-1; 9 positions agree with TRBD1. Germline V CDR1 and CDR2: SGHTA, FQGTGA. The CDR3 loop spans 14 amino acids. V lost 5 bases, J lost 11 bases, and 12 bases stayed unmatched. The CDR3 coding sequence is TGTGCCAGCAGCCGACAGGGGGGGACGGTGGCGGCTTTCTTT. Protein sequence: CASSRQGGTVAAFF.

V and J are TRBV2 and TRBJ2-1; 8 nucleotides line up with TRBD2. The germline gives CDR1 SNHLY, CDR2 FYNNEI. The CDR3 runs 14 residues. Germline trimming cut 10 bases from V and 10 bases from J; bases unmatched to any gene: 15. For the CDR3, the DNA is TGTGCCATAGACTTAGCGGGGTTGTGGCGGGAGCAGTTCTTC. Translation gives CAIDLAGLWREQFF.

This clone was recorded once. The chain is built from TRBV6-1 and TRBJ1-4; 7 bases are shared with TRBD1. V lost 6 bases and J lost 5; bases outside the gene matches: 6. The CDR3 is 14 residues long. The germline V gene encodes CDR1 MNHNS and CDR2 SASEGT. CDR3 DNA: TGTGCCAGCAGAGCCGGGACAGAGAATGAAAAACTGTTTTTT. Encoded protein: CASRAGTENEKLFF.

V and J are TRBV2 and TRBJ2-1; tentatively, D is TRBD1 (6 bases). Germline CDR1 and CDR2: SNHLY and FYNNEI. V lost 4 bases to trimming and J lost 10 bases, with 23 bases between them. The CDR3 is made up of 16 amino acids. This CDR3 reads CASSGTWGQPFGEQFF. Here the CDR3 DNA reads TGTGCCAGCAGTGGTACGTGGGGACAACCCTTCGGGGAGCAGTTCTTC.

The rearrangement links TRBV30 to TRBJ2-1; D is unclear. Trimming stripped 0 bases from V and 10 bases from J, with 10 bases between. CDR1 GTSNPN and CDR2 SVGIG come from the germline V gene (reference sequence). The CDR3 runs to 12 residues. The CDR3 spells CAWSVSGVEQFF. CDR3 nucleotides: TGTGCCTGGAGTGTATCGGGTGTAGAGCAGTTCTTC.

The J gene is TRBJ2-7, the V gene TRBV11-3, with TRBD1 matching over 10 bases. This CDR3 comprises 13 residues. V lost 5 bases to trimming and J lost 6 bases; unmatched junction nucleotides: 4. Germline-derived CDR1 and CDR2 are SGHNT and YENEEA. The CDR3 DNA reads as TGTGCCAGCAGCCCGGACAGGGGGGGCGAGCAGTACTTC. It codes for CASSPDRGGEQYF.

This sequence joins TRBV7-3 and TRBJ2-3; TRBD1 matches at 8 bases. Trimming cost V 5 bases and J 1 base; bases outside gene matches: 8. Germline V lookup: CDR1 SGHTA, CDR2 FQGTGA. The CDR3 runs 16 residues. For the CDR3, the DNA is TGTGCCAGCAGCCTCATAGGACAGGGCGGCACAGATACGCAGTATTTT. Amino acids: CASSLIGQGGTDTQYF.

The rearrangement joins TRBV4-1 to TRBJ2-1, with 10 bases identical to TRBD2. The CDR3 length is 19 residues. CDR1 is MGHRA, CDR2 YSYEKL, per germline. With V trimmed by 0 bases and J by 7 bases, 15 bases remained unmatched. The CDR3 nucleotides are TGCGCCAGCAGCCAAGATCGTTGGCTAGCGGGAGAGGGTAGAAATGAGCAGTTCTTC. Its protein is CASSQDRWLAGEGRNEQFF.

V is TRBV30 and J is TRBJ1-2; TRBD1 might be the D (6 bases). Trimming shortened V by 0 bases and J by 7 bases, and 12 bases separated the two germline ends. Germline V gene sequence: CDR1 GTSNPN, CDR2 SVGIG (reference sequence). The CDR3 extends over 13 amino acids. Written as DNA, the CDR3 is TGTGCCTGGAGTGTTACAGGGTTTGGTGGCTACACCTTC. Its translation is CAWSVTGFGGYTF.

The chain links TRBV5-1 to TRBJ2-7; TRBD2 matches at 10 bases. The CDR3 sequence is 15 residues long. Per the germline V gene, CDR1 is SGHRS and CDR2 is YFSETQ. With V trimmed by 1 base and J by 4 bases, 5 bases remained unmatched. This chain's CDR3 is CASSLTGLAAYEQYF. CDR3 bases: TGCGCCAGCAGCTTGACTGGACTAGCGGCGTACGAGCAGTACTTC.

The gene calls are TRBV30 and TRBJ1-1; TRBD1 is a possible D gene (5 bases). Trimming removed 4 bases from V and 11 bases from J, with 11 bases in between. Germline values: CDR1 GTSNPN, CDR2 SVGIG (reference sequence). CDR3 length equals 10 residues. For the CDR3, the DNA is TGTGCCTGGATAAGGGGCTTGGCTTTCTTT. Residues: CAWIRGLAFF.

The chain links TRBV2 to TRBJ1-5, with D maybe TRBD1 (5 bases). Between the trimmed V and J ends, which lost 3 bases and 2 bases, there was a span of 8 bases. Germline assignment: CDR1 SNHLY and CDR2 FYNNEI. This CDR3 is built from 14 residues. This CDR3 is CASSEEGGNQPQHF. The CDR3 nucleotides read TGTGCCAGCAGTGAGGAAGGGGGCAATCAGCCCCAGCATTTT. Looking up the rest from reference TRBV2 and TRBJ1-5 gives the full variable domain: EPEVTQTPSHQVTQMGQEVILRCVPISNHLYFYWYRQILGQKVEFLVSFYNNEISEKSEIFDDQFSVERPDGSNFTLKIRSTKLEDSAMYFCASSEEGGNQPQHFGDGTRLSIL.

The J gene is TRBJ1-2, the V gene TRBV21-1; TRBD1, as called in the table, went unchecked against the DNA. TRBV21-1 is a pseudogene. The CDR3 is 16 residues long. CDR3 sequence (DNA): TGTGCCAGCAGCACCCATACAACAGGGGGCGGCTATGGCTACACCTTC. Its protein product is CASSTHTTGGGYGYTF.

The chain uses TRBV6-5 and TRBJ1-3; D is unresolved. The V gene lost 5 bases and the J gene lost 3 bases, with 14 bases spanning the gap. This CDR3 contains 15 residues. The germline CDR1 and CDR2 sequences are MNHEY and SVGAGI. This CDR3 reads CASSRYTEYGNTIYF. In nucleotides, the CDR3 is TGTGCCAGCAGTAGATACACAGAGTATGGAAACACCATATATTTT.

The J gene is TRBJ2-6, the V gene TRBV4-3, with 7 positions matching TRBD1. CDR1 is LGHNA and CDR2 is YSLEER in the germline V gene. CDR3 length: 18 amino acids. V shed 4 bases, J shed 3 bases, and the junction held 12 bases outside the gene matches. CDR3 sequence: CASSPGQAGGFGANVLTF. CDR3 in DNA: TGCGCCAGCAGCCCAGGACAGGCCGGTGGGTTTGGGGCCAACGTCCTGACTTTC.

In this sample, this clone turned up a few times. This chain joins TRBV9 and TRBJ1-2; the D is unclear. CDR1 and CDR2 (germline): SGDLS, YYNGEE. The CDR3 totals 15 residues. The V end lost 0 bases, the J end lost 5 bases, and 14 bases lay between the germline ends. DNA for the CDR3: TGTGCCAGCAGCGTAGGAAGGAGGGCGGGGTATGGCTACACCTTC. This encodes CASSVGRRAGYGYTF. The full variable domain, completed using reference TRBV9 and TRBJ1-2, is DSGVTQTPKHLITATGQRVTLRCSPRSGDLSVYWYQQSLDQGLQFLIQYYNGEERAKGNILERFSAQQFPDLHSELNLSSLELGDSALYFCASSVGRRAGYGYTFGSGTRLTVV.

This chain links TRBV9 with TRBJ1-1; possible D gene TRBD1, 5 bases. Germline V gene sequence: CDR1 SGDLS, CDR2 YYNGEE. The ends were cut back, 4 bases at V and 6 bases at J, with 13 bases in the middle. The CDR3 extends over 13 amino acids. The CDR3: CASSPWGEAEAFF. CDR3 in DNA: TGTGCCAGCAGCCCCTGGGGCGAGGCTGAAGCTTTCTTT.

This clone was counted a single time. The chain is built from TRBV11-2 and TRBJ2-7; 8 bases are shared with TRBD2. The germline CDR1 and CDR2 sequences are SGHAT and FQNNGV. With V trimmed by 5 bases and J by 3 bases, 6 bases remained unmatched. The CDR3 has 14 residues. CDR3: CASSTGLEGYEQYF. In DNA form, the CDR3 reads TGTGCCAGCAGCACGGGACTAGAAGGCTACGAGCAGTACTTC.

This chain uses TRBV15 with TRBJ2-1; 8 nucleotides agree with TRBD2. CDR1 LNHNV and CDR2 YYDKDF come from the germline V gene (reference sequence). The junction had 10 bases not matched to a gene; V was cut back by 9 bases and J by 3 bases. This CDR3 comprises 15 residues. CDR3 coding DNA: TGTGCCACTAGTTTCGGGGGGGTTCTCTACAATGAGCAGTTCTTC. Amino acid sequence: CATSFGGVLYNEQFF.